Shown below are 18 T cell receptor beta chains from a single sample sequenced in a study of blood T cells in healthy people across ages. A J-beta primer mix and a sample-barcoded 5' primer were used in a second PCR of roughly 6 to 11 cycles. TCRdb ran MiXCR on the 5' RACE reads and lists one entry per CDR3 protein. The table includes about 1,400,000 distinct CDR3 sequences, roughly 60% detected once. Sequencing input: blood. Every receptor here comes from a man aged 18-30 years in good health.

Points on this clonotype: This is likely a read error, given that the CDR3 carries no conserved phenylalanine or tryptophan at its end. It is unclear where the CDR3 begins or ends on the DNA, so no DNA is shown, and the CDR3 is as TCRdb lists it. The chain uses TRBV4-1 and TRBJ2-7; the table assigns TRBD2, which was not confirmed against the DNA. CDR1 and CDR2 from the germline V gene are MGHRA and YSYEKL. The CDR3 comprises 19 residues, both ends counted. The CDR3 here is CASSSTPGLAGGISYEQHS.

This clonotype was observed a few times. The V gene is TRBV4-1, the J gene TRBJ1-2; the D gene is possibly TRBD1 (6 bases). This CDR3 comprises 14 residues. CDR1 and CDR2 (germline): MGHRA, YSYEKL. Trimming shortened V by 4 bases and J by 4 bases, and 13 bases separated the two germline ends. CDR3 amino acids: CASSPEGGGYGYTF. The CDR3 DNA reads as TGCGCCAGCAGCCCAGAGGGGGGGGGCTATGGCTACACCTTC.

This clonotype has more than one count but fewer than ten. This chain uses TRBV27 with TRBJ2-5, with a tentative D call TRBD1 (5 bases). The DNA end is a closer match to TRBJ2-7, so the J assignment may be wrong. Germline V gene sequence: CDR1 MNHEY, CDR2 SMNVEV (reference sequence). CDR3 size: 14 residues. The CDR3 region has the DNA TGTGCCAGCAGTTTATTCTCAGGGCCAGTCGAGCAGTACTTC. Protein sequence: CASSLFSGPVEQYF.

The table lists this clonotype with a few counts. The chain recombines TRBV29-1 with TRBJ1-1; D gene ambiguous. V was cut by 4 bases and J by 0 bases, with 12 bases left in between. The CDR3 totals 14 residues. The germline gives CDR1 SQVTM, CDR2 ANQGSEA. CDR3 in DNA: TGCAGCGTTGGGTCTGCGGCCATGAACACTGAAGCTTTCTTT. Translation: CSVGSAAMNTEAFF. Supplemented by reference TRBV29-1 and TRBJ1-1, the full variable domain reads SAVISQKPSRDICQRGTSLTIQCQVDSQVTMMFWYRQQPGQSLTLIATANQGSEATYESGFVIDKFPISRPNLTFSTLTVSNMSPEDSSIYLCSVGSAAMNTEAFFGQGTRLTVV.

The chain carries TRBV2 and TRBJ2-3; TRBD2 agrees at 8 bases. Germline loops: CDR1 SNHLY, CDR2 FYNNEI. The V gene end was trimmed by 10 bases and the J gene end by 9 bases; junction bases not matched to a gene: 6. CDR3 length equals 11 residues. Written as DNA, the CDR3 is TGTGCCACGCGGGGGGCGCGGACGCAGTATTTT. The encoded protein is CATRGARTQYF.

The gene calls are TRBV12-5 and TRBJ2-1, with TRBD2 matching over 8 bases. The CDR3 has 18 residues. With V trimmed by 2 bases and J by 4 bases, 13 bases remained unmatched. From germline, CDR1 is LGHNT and CDR2 FRNRAP. Here the CDR3 reads CASGLPQIRLALYNEQFF. CDR3 nucleotide sequence: TGTGCTAGTGGTTTGCCCCAGATTCGACTAGCGCTGTACAATGAGCAGTTCTTC.

The chain joins TRBV2 to TRBJ2-3; 8 nucleotides line up with TRBD2. This CDR3 is built from 16 residues. CDR1 SNHLY and CDR2 FYNNEI come from the germline V gene. The trim removed 2 bases at V and 4 bases at J, leaving 8 bases unmatched. CDR3 loop: CASSEQGLGLSDTQYF. CDR3 sequence (DNA): TGTGCCAGCAGTGAACAGGGACTAGGTTTATCAGATACGCAGTATTTT.

The rearrangement links TRBV11-2 to TRBJ2-5, with a possible D match to TRBD1 (5 bases). The CDR3 length is 17 residues. V lost 1 base and J 5 bases, leaving 20 bases between the germline ends. Per the germline V gene, CDR1 is SGHAT and CDR2 is FQNNGV. The CDR3: CASSLVEGDRLGETQYF. CDR3 DNA: TGTGCCAGCAGCTTAGTAGAAGGGGATCGCCTTGGGGAGACCCAGTACTTC.

CDR3 residues: CASRLAGGSSFDEQFF. The CDR3 bases are TGTGCCAGCCGTCTAGCGGGGGGATCCTCTTTCGATGAGCAGTTCTTC. The gene calls are TRBV7-2 and TRBJ2-1, with 11 positions matching TRBD2. This CDR3 comprises 16 residues. The V gene end was trimmed by 8 bases and the J gene end by 8 bases; junction bases not matched to a gene: 14. The V gene's germline CDR1 is SGHTA and CDR2 FQGNSA.

This clonotype was seen more than once but under ten times. This chain uses TRBV29-1 with TRBJ2-7; no clear D gene. Germline V gene data show CDR1 as SQVTM and CDR2 as ANQGSEA. The CDR3 contains 13 residues. Trimming removed 6 bases from V and 1 base from J, with 13 bases in between. The CDR3 coding sequence is TGCAGCGTCCAGGTTGAGAGTTCCTACGAGCAGTACTTC. Residues: CSVQVESSYEQYF.

This chain links TRBV3-1 with TRBJ2-5, with 8 positions matching TRBD2. The CDR3 runs 14 residues. With 2 bases clipped from V and 5 bases from J, the junction kept 4 bases outside the gene matches. Germline V gene data show CDR1 as LGHDT and CDR2 as YNNKEL (reference sequence). In DNA form, the CDR3 reads TGTGCCAGCAGCCAAACAGCGGGGGTGGAGACCCAGTACTTC. Translation: CASSQTAGVETQYF.

The chain joins TRBV7-2 to TRBJ2-7; 8 bases align to TRBD1. The CDR3 extends over 13 amino acids. The junction had 6 bases not matched to a gene; V was cut back by 6 bases and J by 5 bases. CDR1 is SGHTA and CDR2 is FQGNSA in the germline V gene. CDR3 loop: CASRPPGGHEQYF. The CDR3 region has the DNA TGTGCCAGCAGGCCACCAGGGGGCCACGAGCAGTACTTC. Full variable domain (rest looked up from reference TRBV7-2 and TRBJ2-7): GAGVSQSPSNKVTEKGKDVELRCDPISGHTALYWYRQSLGQGLEFLIYFQGNSAPDKSGLPSDRFSAERTGGSVSTLTIQRTQQEDSAVYLCASRPPGGHEQYFGPGTRLTVT.

This clonotype was recorded only once. CDR3 amino acids: CASSDGGVTSKNYGYTF. CDR3 coding DNA: TGTGCCAGCAGCGACGGTGGGGTGACTTCCAAGAACTATGGCTACACCTTC. V is TRBV12-3 or TRBV12-4 and J is TRBJ1-2, with no clear D. This CDR3 comprises 17 residues. Trimming removed 6 bases from V and 2 bases from J, with 22 bases in between.

The CDR3 here is CASRGSGGQPSYEQYF. In DNA, the CDR3 is TGTGCCAGCAGAGGGAGCGGGGGACAGCCTAGCTACGAGCAGTACTTC. The chain couples TRBV21-1 to TRBJ2-4; TRBD1 was called by the table and not checked on the DNA. The J call is uncertain, as TRBJ2-7 better fits the DNA end. TRBV21-1 is a pseudogene segment. This CDR3 has 16 residues.

This clonotype has only a few counts. The V call is TRBV9, the J call TRBJ2-7; 10 bases are shared with TRBD2. Germline CDR1 and CDR2: SGDLS and YYNGEE. V lost 3 bases and J lost 1; bases outside the gene matches: 4. The CDR3 runs to 15 residues. The CDR3 DNA is TGTGCCAGCAGCGCCGGACTAGCGGCTTCCTACGAGCAGTACTTC. Translating gives CASSAGLAASYEQYF. The whole variable domain, remainder taken from reference TRBV9 and TRBJ2-7, is DSGVTQTPKHLITATGQRVTLRCSPRSGDLSVYWYQQSLDQGLQFLIQYYNGEERAKGNILERFSAQQFPDLHSELNLSSLELGDSALYFCASSAGLAASYEQYFGPGTRLTVT.

The chain couples TRBV29-1 to TRBJ2-7, with 9 bases lining up with TRBD2. The CDR3 spans 14 residues. The germline gives CDR1 SQVTM, CDR2 ANQGSEA. Trimming removed 6 bases from V and 3 bases from J; junction bases left unmatched: 9. The CDR3 is CSVVGLTSGYEQYF. The CDR3 DNA reads as TGCAGCGTGGTAGGCCTGACTAGCGGCTACGAGCAGTACTTC.

In this sample, this clonotype turned up a few times. The chain links TRBV3-1 to TRBJ2-5, with no clear D. The germline gives CDR1 LGHDT, CDR2 YNNKEL (reference sequence). Trimming stripped 3 bases from V and 7 bases from J, with 18 bases between. This CDR3 spans 15 amino acids. CDR3 sequence: CASSHVSRPAGTQYF. CDR3 bases: TGTGCCAGCAGCCATGTTTCCCGACCCGCCGGGACCCAGTACTTC.

Regarding this clonotype: A junction end diverges from the germline sequence, so it may reflect a read error. The genes are TRBV14 and TRBJ1-1, with D perhaps TRBD1 (5 bases). The CDR3 has 15 residues. CDR1 SGHDN and CDR2 FVKESK come from the germline V gene. For the CDR3, the DNA is TGTGCCAGCAGTCAAGAAGCGGGGGTAAACACTGAAGCTTTCTTT. Translating it yields CASSQEAGVNTEAFF.